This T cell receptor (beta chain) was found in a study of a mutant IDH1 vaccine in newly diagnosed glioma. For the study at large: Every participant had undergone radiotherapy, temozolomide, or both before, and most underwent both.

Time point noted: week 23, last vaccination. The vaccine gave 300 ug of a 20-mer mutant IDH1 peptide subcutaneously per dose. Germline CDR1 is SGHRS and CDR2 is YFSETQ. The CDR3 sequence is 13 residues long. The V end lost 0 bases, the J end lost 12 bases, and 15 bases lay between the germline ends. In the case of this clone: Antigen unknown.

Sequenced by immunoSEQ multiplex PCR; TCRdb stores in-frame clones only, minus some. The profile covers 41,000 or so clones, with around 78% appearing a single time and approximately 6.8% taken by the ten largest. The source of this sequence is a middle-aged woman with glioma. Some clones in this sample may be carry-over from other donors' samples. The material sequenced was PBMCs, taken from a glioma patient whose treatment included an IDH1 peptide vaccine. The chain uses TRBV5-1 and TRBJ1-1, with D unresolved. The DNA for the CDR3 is TGCGCCAGCAGCTTGGACGGAGCGGGGATAACTTTCTTT. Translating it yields CASSLDGAGITFF.